This passage covers 11 T cell receptor beta chains from one sample sequenced in a study of cytomegalovirus exposure and HLA in healthy donors. PCR employed 60 Vbeta and 13 Jbeta primers. Generated by immunoSEQ multiplex PCR, the TCRdb table keeps only in-frame clones and is missing some. The sample includes approximately 140,000 clones, 70% to 80% seen only once; the top ten take 5% to 8%. Sequencing used PBMCs. All receptors derive from a woman aged 40 to 50 in good health and CMV-seropositive.

This clone occurred a few times. This chain uses TRBV19 with TRBJ1-4; D may be TRBD1 (6 bases). Germline V CDR1 and CDR2: LNHDA, SQIVND (reference sequence). This CDR3 has 14 amino acids. Between the trimmed V and J ends, which lost 4 bases and 0 bases, there was a span of 6 bases. The CDR3 DNA follows: TGTGCCAGTAGTACAGGGGCAACTAATGAAAAACTGTTTTTT. Protein sequence: CASSTGATNEKLFF.

This rearrangement joins TRBV7-9 to TRBJ2-2, with a tentative D call TRBD2 (6 bases). CDR1 is SEHNR, CDR2 FQNEAQ, per germline (reference sequence). This CDR3 contains 15 residues. V gave up 9 bases and J gave up 5 bases, with 19 bases separating them. CDR3 in amino acids: CASWGGELRTGELFF. The DNA for the CDR3 is TGTGCCAGTTGGGGCGGGGAGCTCCGGACCGGGGAGCTGTTTTTT.

This chain links TRBV5-1 with TRBJ2-7, with 9 bases that match TRBD2. Germline lookup yields CDR1 SGHRS and CDR2 YFSETQ. This CDR3 is built from 15 residues. V was pared by 0 bases and J by 2 bases, with 3 bases of the junction left unmatched. The CDR3 nucleotides read TGCGCCAGCAGCTTGGTTAGCGGGAGCACCTACGAGCAGTACTTC. Its protein product is CASSLVSGSTYEQYF.

This rearrangement joins TRBV23-1 to TRBJ1-4, with 7 bases lining up with TRBD1. TRBV23-1 is recorded as an ORF, its role being uncertain. V gave up 4 bases and J gave up 0 bases; unmatched junction bases: 8. The CDR3 is 17 amino acids. For the CDR3, the DNA is TGCGCCAGCAGTCTCAGGGACAGCCCATCAACTAATGAAAAACTGTTTTTT. It specifies CASSLRDSPSTNEKLFF.

The chain employs TRBV15 and TRBJ1-3; weak D call: TRBD1 (5 bases). The CDR3 is made up of 15 amino acids. The germline CDR1 and CDR2 sequences are LNHNV and YYDKDF (reference sequence). V lost 3 bases and J lost 2, with 11 bases in between. CDR3 in DNA: TGTGCCACCAGCAGGGGACGGGGGGCTGGAAACACCATATATTTT. Translation: CATSRGRGAGNTIYF.

The chain employs TRBV19 and TRBJ1-3; TRBD1 is a possible D gene (5 bases). Germline-derived CDR1 and CDR2 are LNHDA and SQIVND (reference sequence). The CDR3 spans 13 residues. The V and J ends lost 3 bases and 6 bases respectively, with 9 bases between them. This CDR3 is CASSIGGTNTIYF. The CDR3 DNA reads as TGTGCCAGTAGTATTGGAGGGACAAACACCATATATTTT. Filled out from reference TRBV19 and TRBJ1-3, the complete variable domain reads DGGITQSPKYLFRKEGQNVTLSCEQNLNHDAMYWYRQDPGQGLRLIYYSQIVNDFQKGDIAEGYSVSREKKESFPLTVTSAQKNPTAFYLCASSIGGTNTIYFGEGSWLTVV.

This clone appeared a few times. The chain employs TRBV30 and TRBJ2-1; TRBD2 agrees at 10 bases. Germline CDR1 reads GTSNPN; CDR2 reads SVGIG (reference sequence). Unmatched junction bases numbered 13, after V lost 2 bases and J lost 0 bases. The CDR3 runs to 19 residues. In DNA, the CDR3 is TGTGCCTGGAGTCTCGGAGGACTAGCGGCTATAAGCTCCTACAATGAGCAGTTCTTC. Amino acids: CAWSLGGLAAISSYNEQFF.

The rearrangement joins TRBV11-2 to TRBJ2-5; 8 nucleotides line up with TRBD1. V shed 4 bases and J 5 bases; nucleotides not matched to a gene: 15. This CDR3 has 17 residues. Germline CDR1 SGHAT, CDR2 FQNNGV. The chain's CDR3 is CASSSVLRGRGGETQYF. CDR3 in DNA: TGTGCCAGCAGCTCAGTCCTCAGGGGGCGTGGGGGGGAGACCCAGTACTTC.

The gene calls are TRBV2 and TRBJ1-5; 7 bases agree with TRBD1. J was trimmed by 11 bases and V by 8 bases; bases with no gene match: 15. Germline V lookup: CDR1 SNHLY, CDR2 FYNNEI. The CDR3 is 14 amino acids. The CDR3 here is CASSGTESKFAQHF. CDR3 DNA sequence: TGTGCCAGCTCCGGGACAGAATCCAAGTTCGCCCAGCATTTT.

The sample holds a few counts of this clone. The chain joins TRBV5-1 to TRBJ1-1, with 9 bases matching TRBD1. Trimming took 0 bases from V and 7 from J; bases not matched to a gene: 7. The CDR3 has 15 residues. CDR1 SGHRS and CDR2 YFSETQ come from the germline V gene. The CDR3: CASSLAGQGKGEAFF. CDR3 nucleotides: TGCGCCAGCAGCTTGGCGGGACAGGGTAAGGGTGAAGCTTTCTTT.

The chain uses TRBV4-1 and TRBJ1-2; tentative D call: TRBD1 (5 bases). There are 16 residues in the CDR3. Germline V lookup: CDR1 MGHRA, CDR2 YSYEKL. The V and J ends lost 0 bases and 2 bases respectively, with 13 bases between them. Written as DNA, the CDR3 is TGCGCCAGCAGCCAAGAGCAGGGCCCCACGAACTATGGCTACACCTTC. Protein sequence: CASSQEQGPTNYGYTF.